This T cell receptor (beta chain) was identified in a study of blood T cell repertoires in COVID-19. Study-wide background: The study drew acute and convalescent COVID-19 samples from the United States, Italy and Spain. From T cells, B-cell-depleted T cells, or PBMCs came the material, which was cDNA or gDNA.

The germline CDR1 and CDR2 sequences are SGHRS and YFSETQ. The CDR3 totals 13 residues. The V end lost 7 bases, the J end lost 5 bases, and 15 bases lay between the germline ends. In the study's own analysis: It was from reference gene primer amplification that nucleated cell counts were estimated. Profiling relied on immunoSEQ multiplex PCR, and the TCRdb table lists in-frame clones only, not all of them. D and trimming were read from the DNA, whereas the V and J calls and clone size are those reported in that table. Here the sample spans over 75,000 clones, approximately 79% being singletons. The sequence was collected from a man aged 65 to 85 with acute or convalescent COVID-19. This chain uses TRBV5-1 with TRBJ1-1; perhaps TRBD1 as D (5 bases). The sequencing input was peripheral blood. In nucleotides, the CDR3 is TGCGCCAGCCGTGCGGGGGGGAATACTGAAGCTTTCTTT. Encoded protein: CASRAGGNTEAFF. Together with reference TRBV5-1 and TRBJ1-1, the CDR3 gives the full variable domain: KAGVTQTPRYLIKTRGQQVTLSCSPISGHRSVSWYQQTPGQGLQFLFEYFSETQRNKGNFPGRFSGRQFSNSRSEMNVSTLELGDSALYLCASRAGGNTEAFFGQGTRLTVV.